What follows is one TCR beta chain and its context. No antigen is known for it. This CDR3 spans 18 amino acids. CDR1 is KGHSH and CDR2 is LQKENI in the germline V gene. The V gene end was trimmed by 3 bases and the J gene end by 0 bases; junction bases not matched to a gene: 9. This sample stems from a study of shared clonotypes between healthy human individuals. Data came from immunoSEQ multiplex PCR; TCRdb stores just in-frame clones and leaves some out. Here the sample spans about 1.5 million clones, roughly 97% being singletons. General study results and limits: Clonotype sharing among donors, it was expected, would be affected by sequencing depth.

This receptor was identified in a man aged 25-45 years in good health. The chain links TRBV18 to TRBJ2-3, with TRBD2 identical over 10 bases. Sequencing input: naive CD4+ T cells sorted from blood. As to subset: CD45RA+ positively selected. Written as DNA, the CDR3 is TGTGCCAGCTCACCGTTGGAACTAGCGGGACATAGCACAGATACGCAGTATTTT. Its protein product is CASSPLELAGHSTDTQYF.